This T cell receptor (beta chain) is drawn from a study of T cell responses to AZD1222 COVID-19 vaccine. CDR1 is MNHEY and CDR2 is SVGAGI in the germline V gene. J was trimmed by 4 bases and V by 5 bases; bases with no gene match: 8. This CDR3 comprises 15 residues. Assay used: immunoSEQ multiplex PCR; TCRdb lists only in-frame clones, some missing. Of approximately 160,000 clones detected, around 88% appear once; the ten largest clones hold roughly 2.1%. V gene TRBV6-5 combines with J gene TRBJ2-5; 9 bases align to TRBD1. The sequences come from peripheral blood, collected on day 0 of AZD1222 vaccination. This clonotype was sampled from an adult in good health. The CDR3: CASSSGTGRGETQYF. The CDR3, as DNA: TGTGCCAGCAGTAGTGGGACAGGGCGAGGAGAGACCCAGTACTTC.